The entry below describes one T cell receptor beta chain. Its antigen is unidentified. This entry comes from a study of Ad26.COV2.S vaccination and SARS-CoV-2 variants. The treatment: some 19 received Ad26.COV2.S at low or high dose, single or two shots; 5 received placebo; per-sample allocation not given. Following the first vaccine or placebo injection, samples were taken on day 63. Boston provided a donor who was an adult aged 18-55 years. The study, taken as a whole, reports: Participants in the vaccine arm had higher spike-specific TCR breadth; placebo recipients had lower. Following vaccination, spike-specific CD8+ and CD4+ T cell responses reportedly exhibited substantial breadth.

The method was immunoSEQ multiplex PCR; TCRdb's version includes in-frame clones alone and lacks a portion of them. The repertoire has more than 400,000 clones, around 93% of them found once; the top ten carry more than 1.5%. The CDR3 is made up of 12 amino acids. Per germline, CDR1 SGHNT and CDR2 YYREEE (reference sequence). The ends were cut back, 3 bases at V and 0 bases at J, with 3 bases in the middle. The chain links TRBV5-4 to TRBJ2-5; D is uncertain. The material was peripheral blood, obtained in a trial of Ad26.COV2.S vaccine versus placebo. The TCR comes from a person aged 18-65 years who received the Ad26.COV2.S COVID-19 vaccine or a placebo. In DNA, the CDR3 is TGTGCCAGCAGCTCCTACCAAGAGACCCAGTACTTC. Its translation: CASSSYQETQYF.